This entry lists 2 T cell receptor beta chains sequenced from one sample in a study of cytomegalovirus exposure and HLA in healthy donors. The PCR was carried out with 60 Vbeta primers and 13 Jbeta primers. TCRdb keeps only in-frame clones here, not all; method: immunoSEQ multiplex PCR. The sample records about 150,000 clones, over 60% being singletons. Material: PBMCs. These receptors came from a man aged 40-49 years in good health and CMV-seronegative.

V is TRBV5-1 and J is TRBJ1-3, with no clear D. Trimming cost V 0 bases and J 0 bases, with 10 bases left between them. Germline V gene lookup returns CDR1 SGHRS and CDR2 YFSETQ. The length of the CDR3 is 16 residues. The CDR3 sequence is CASSLATGNSGNTIYF. As DNA, the CDR3 is TGCGCCAGCAGCTTGGCCACCGGGAACTCTGGAAACACCATATATTTT.

This chain uses TRBV7-9 with TRBJ1-6; 9 positions match TRBD1. This CDR3 spans 13 amino acids. V gave up 8 bases and J gave up 8 bases; unmatched junction bases: 4. The germline V gene encodes CDR1 SEHNR and CDR2 FQNEAQ (reference sequence). The CDR3: CASSGQGDSPLHF. CDR3 DNA sequence: TGTGCCAGCTCGGGACAGGGAGATTCACCCCTCCACTTT.